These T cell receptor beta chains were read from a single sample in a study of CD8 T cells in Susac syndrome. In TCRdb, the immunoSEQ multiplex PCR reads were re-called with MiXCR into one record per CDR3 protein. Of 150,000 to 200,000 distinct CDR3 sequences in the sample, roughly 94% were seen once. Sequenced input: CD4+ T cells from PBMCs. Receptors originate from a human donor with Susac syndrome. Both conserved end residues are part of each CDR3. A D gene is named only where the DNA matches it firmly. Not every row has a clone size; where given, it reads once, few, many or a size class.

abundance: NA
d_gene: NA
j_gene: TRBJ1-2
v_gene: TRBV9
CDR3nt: TGTGCCAGCAGCCCGCGGGGCTCTAACTATGGCTACACCTTC
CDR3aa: CASSPRGSNYGYTF

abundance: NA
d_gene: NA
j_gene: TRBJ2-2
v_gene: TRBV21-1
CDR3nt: TGTGCCAGCAGCAAAGTCTCAAGTGGCGGGGAGCTGTTTTTT
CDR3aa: CASSKVSSGGELFF

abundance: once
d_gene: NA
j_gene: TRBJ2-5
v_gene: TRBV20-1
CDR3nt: TGCAGTGCTAGAGACAGTCGGGAGACCCAGTACTTC
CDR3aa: CSARDSRETQYF

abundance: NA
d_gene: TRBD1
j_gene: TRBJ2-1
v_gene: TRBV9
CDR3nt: TGTGCCAGCAGCGAGACGGGACAGAACAATGAGCAGTTCTTC
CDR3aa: CASSETGQNNEQFF

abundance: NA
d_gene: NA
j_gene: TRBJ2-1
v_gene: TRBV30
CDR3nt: TGTGCCTGGAGTGCTCGACTTCAGGGGGGCGAGCAGTTCTTC
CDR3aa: CAWSARLQGGEQFF

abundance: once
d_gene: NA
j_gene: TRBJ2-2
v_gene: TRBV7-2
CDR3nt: TGTGCCAGCACCCTGCACCAAGGCGGGGCGTCGCAATCCGGGGAGCTGTTTTTT
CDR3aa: CASTLHQGGASQSGELFF

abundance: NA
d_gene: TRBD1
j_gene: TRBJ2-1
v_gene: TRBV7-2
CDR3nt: TGTGCCAGCAGCTCGGGGACAGGGGGCCACAATGAGCAGTTCTTC
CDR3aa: CASSSGTGGHNEQFF

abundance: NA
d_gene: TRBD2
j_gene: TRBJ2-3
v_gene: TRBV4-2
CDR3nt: TGTGCCAGCAGCCAAACTAGCGGGGGGCCGGGAGATACGCAGTATTTT
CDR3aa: CASSQTSGGPGDTQYF

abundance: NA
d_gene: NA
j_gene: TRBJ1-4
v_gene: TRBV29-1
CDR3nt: TGCAGCGTTGCCAGTCCTCTACTGAGTGAAAAACTGTTTTTT
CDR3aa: CSVASPLLSEKLFF

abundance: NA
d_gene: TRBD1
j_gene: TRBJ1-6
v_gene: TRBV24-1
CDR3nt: TGTGCCACCAGTGACCCGGGACAGGGGAATTCACCCCTCCACTTT
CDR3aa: CATSDPGQGNSPLHF

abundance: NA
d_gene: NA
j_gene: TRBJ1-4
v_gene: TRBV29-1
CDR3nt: TGCAGTGGCTTGGGGACGGTTGATGAAAAACTGTTTTTT
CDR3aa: CSGLGTVDEKLFF

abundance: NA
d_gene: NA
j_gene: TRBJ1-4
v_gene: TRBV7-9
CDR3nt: TGTGCCAGCAGCTTAGCGCGCTCCGGAAATGAAAAACTGTTTTTT
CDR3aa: CASSLARSGNEKLFF

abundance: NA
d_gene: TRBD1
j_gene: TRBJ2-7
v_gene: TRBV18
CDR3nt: TGTGCCAGCTCACCCCTAAACAGGGGCGAGCAGTACTTC
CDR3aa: CASSPLNRGEQYF

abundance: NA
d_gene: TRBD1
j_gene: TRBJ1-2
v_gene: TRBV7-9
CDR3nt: TGTGCCAGCAGCCCTGGACAGGGTGGCAACTATGGCTACACCTTC
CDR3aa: CASSPGQGGNYGYTF

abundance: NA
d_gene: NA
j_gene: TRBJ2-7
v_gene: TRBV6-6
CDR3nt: TGTGCCAGCAGTTACTCGACGGGGCGATACGAGCAGTACTTC
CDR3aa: CASSYSTGRYEQYF

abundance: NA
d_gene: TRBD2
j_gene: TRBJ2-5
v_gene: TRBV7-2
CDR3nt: TGTGCCAGCAGCTCCTGGGGGGGGAGGAGGCAAGAGACCCAGTACTTC
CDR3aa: CASSSWGGRRQETQYF

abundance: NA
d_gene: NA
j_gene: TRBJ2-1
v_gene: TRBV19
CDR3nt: TGTGCCAGTAGTATCAAGGGGGGGGACAATGAGCAGTTCTTC
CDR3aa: CASSIKGGDNEQFF